This T cell receptor (beta chain) was obtained from a study of blood T cell repertoires in COVID-19. The overall study: Acute and convalescent COVID-19 specimens originated in the United States, Italy and Spain.

Original data processing: It was from reference gene primer amplification that nucleated cell counts were estimated. The protocol was immunoSEQ multiplex PCR, while the TCRdb copy is restricted to in-frame clones and leaves out a portion. For V, J and clone size, that table is used; D and trimming come from the DNA. Of 250,000 to 300,000 clones in the sample, roughly 86% were seen once. Which cohort a participant joined came from the clinical history participants gave. Before they entered the study, exposed participants had met a COVID-19 case within 2 weeks. The CDR3 spans 12 residues. V was pared by 4 bases and J by 0 bases, with 3 bases between. Germline lookup yields CDR1 MNHEY and CDR2 SMNVEV (reference sequence).

The chain uses TRBV27 and TRBJ1-1; unclear D gene. Sequencing was performed on PBMCs or T cells enriched from blood (not recorded which). The clonotype was recovered from a woman aged 50 to 60 who had been exposed to COVID-19. In DNA, the CDR3 is TGTGCCAGCAGTTCCGTGAACACTGAAGCTTTCTTT. Translating gives CASSSVNTEAFF.